This TCR beta chain is from a study of blood T cell repertoires in COVID-19. Study summary: PBMCs, B-cell-depleted T cells, or T cells were the source of the cDNA or gDNA that made up the material.

The protocol was immunoSEQ multiplex PCR, while the TCRdb copy is restricted to in-frame clones and leaves out a portion. The sample lists about 240,000 clones, 80% to 90% seen once, with 3% to 4.5% in the top ten. Per germline, CDR1 SGHRS and CDR2 YFSETQ. Between the trimmed V and J ends, which lost 5 bases and 2 bases, there was a span of 18 bases. The CDR3 length is 16 residues. Participant age was roughly 18 to 90 years, and participants resided in around 24 US areas. Cohorts were assigned according to the clinical history that participants reported. This clone was seen a few times. The V and J genes are TRBV5-1 and TRBJ2-3, with D perhaps matching TRBD2 (7 bases). The source material was PBMCs or T cells enriched from blood (not recorded which). The TCR sequence derives from a woman aged 40-49 years who had been exposed to COVID-19. The CDR3 nucleotides are TGCGCCAGCAGTGATCGGGGGGCACAATCCACAGATACGCAGTATTTT. Protein sequence: CASSDRGAQSTDTQYF.